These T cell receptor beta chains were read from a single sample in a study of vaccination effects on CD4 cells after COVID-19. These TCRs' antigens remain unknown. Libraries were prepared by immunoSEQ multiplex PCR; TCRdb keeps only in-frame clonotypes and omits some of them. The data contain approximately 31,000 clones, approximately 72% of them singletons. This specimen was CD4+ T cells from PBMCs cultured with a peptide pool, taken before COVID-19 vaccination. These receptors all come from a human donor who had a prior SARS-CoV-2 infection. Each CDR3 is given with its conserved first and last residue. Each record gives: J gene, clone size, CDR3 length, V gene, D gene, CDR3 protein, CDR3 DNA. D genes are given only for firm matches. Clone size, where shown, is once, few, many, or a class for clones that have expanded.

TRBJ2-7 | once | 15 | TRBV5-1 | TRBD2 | CASTQRSAGDYEQYF | TGCGCCAGCACCCAGCGGAGCGCGGGGGACTACGAGCAGTACTTC
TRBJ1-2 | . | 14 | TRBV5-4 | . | CASSFPRANYGYTF | TGTGCCAGCAGCTTCCCTCGAGCTAACTATGGCTACACCTTC
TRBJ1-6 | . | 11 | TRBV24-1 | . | CATNVRSPLHF | TGTGCCACCAATGTAAGGTCACCCCTCCACTTT
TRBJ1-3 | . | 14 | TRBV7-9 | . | CASSLQSSGNTIYF | TGTGCCAGCAGCTTACAGAGCTCTGGAAACACCATATATTTT
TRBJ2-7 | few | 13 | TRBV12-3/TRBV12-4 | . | CASSFRFLGEQYF | TGTGCCAGCAGTTTCCGGTTTCTGGGCGAGCAGTACTTC
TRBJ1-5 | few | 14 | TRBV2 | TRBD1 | CASQEGTGNQPQHF | TGTGCCTCGCAAGAGGGGACAGGCAATCAGCCCCAGCATTTT
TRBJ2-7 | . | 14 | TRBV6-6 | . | CASSYSEDSYEQYF | TGTGCCAGCAGTTACTCGGAGGACTCCTACGAGCAGTACTTC
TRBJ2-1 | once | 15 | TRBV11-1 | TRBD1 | CASISADRDKDEQFF | TGTGCCAGCATCTCCGCGGACAGGGATAAGGATGAGCAGTTCTTC
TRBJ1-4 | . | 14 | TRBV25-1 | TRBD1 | CASSSRGPSEKLFF | TGTGCCAGCAGTAGCAGGGGGCCGAGTGAAAAACTGTTTTTT
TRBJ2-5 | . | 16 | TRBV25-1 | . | CASSPTGGASQETQYF | TGTGCCAGCAGCCCCACCGGCGGGGCAAGCCAAGAGACCCAGTACTTC
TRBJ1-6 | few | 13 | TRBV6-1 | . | CASSEYVVSPLHF | TGTGCCAGCAGTGAATATGTGGTTTCACCCCTCCACTTT
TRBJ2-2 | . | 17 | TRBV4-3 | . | CASSQDRGRVSTGELFF | TGCGCCAGCAGCCAAGATAGAGGCAGGGTCAGCACCGGGGAGCTGTTTTTT
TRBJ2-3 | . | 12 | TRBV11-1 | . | CASSLIADTQYF | TGTGCCAGCAGCTTAATTGCAGATACGCAGTATTTT
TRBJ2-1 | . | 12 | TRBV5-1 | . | CASSTTRGEQFF | TGCGCCAGCAGCACTACTAGAGGCGAGCAGTTCTTC
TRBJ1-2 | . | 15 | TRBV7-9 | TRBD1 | CASSLEAGGFGGYTF | TGTGCCAGCAGCTTAGAGGCAGGGGGCTTCGGTGGCTACACCTTC
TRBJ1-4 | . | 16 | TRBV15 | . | CATSRDRSRPGEKLFF | TGTGCCACCAGCAGAGATAGGTCACGGCCGGGTGAAAAACTGTTTTTT
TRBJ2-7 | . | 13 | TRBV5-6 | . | CASSFWYAYEQYF | TGTGCCAGCAGCTTTTGGTACGCCTACGAGCAGTACTTC
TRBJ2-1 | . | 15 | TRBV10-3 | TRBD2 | CAISDGGAYFNEQFF | TGTGCCATCAGTGACGGGGGGGCTTACTTCAATGAGCAGTTCTTC
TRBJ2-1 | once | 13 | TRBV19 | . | CASSQNTYNEQFF | TGTGCCAGTAGCCAAAATACCTACAATGAGCAGTTCTTC
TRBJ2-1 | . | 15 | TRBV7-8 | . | CASSLITGSRNEQFF | TGTGCCAGCAGCTTAATCACCGGGAGTAGGAATGAGCAGTTCTTC
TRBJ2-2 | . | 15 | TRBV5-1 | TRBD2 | CASSLASGTTGELFF | TGCGCCAGCAGCTTGGCCAGCGGGACGACCGGGGAGCTGTTTTTT
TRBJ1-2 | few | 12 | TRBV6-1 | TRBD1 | CASSETGGRCTF | TGTGCCAGCAGTGAGACAGGGGGCCGGTGTACCTTC
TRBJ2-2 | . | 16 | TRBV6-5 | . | CASSYSGLGNTGELFF | TGTGCCAGCAGTTACTCAGGGCTAGGGAACACCGGGGAGCTGTTTTTT
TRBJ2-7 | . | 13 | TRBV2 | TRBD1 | CASSQGQGGEQYF | TGTGCCAGCAGCCAAGGACAGGGTGGCGAGCAGTACTTC
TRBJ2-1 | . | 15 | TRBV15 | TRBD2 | CATSRTLAEYNEQFF | TGTGCCACCAGCAGAACACTAGCGGAATACAATGAGCAGTTCTTC
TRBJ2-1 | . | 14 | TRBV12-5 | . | CASGFGGSYNEQFF | TGTGCTAGTGGTTTTGGAGGCTCCTACAATGAGCAGTTCTTC
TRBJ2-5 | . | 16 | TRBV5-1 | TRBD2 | CASSLGGSGIQETQYF | TGCGCCAGCAGCTTGGGCGGTAGCGGGATCCAAGAGACCCAGTACTTC
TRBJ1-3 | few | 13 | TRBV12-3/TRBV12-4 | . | CASFPFSGNTIYF | TGTGCCAGCTTTCCCTTCTCTGGAAACACCATATATTTT